The 8 T cell receptor beta chains in this list originate from one sample, sequenced in a study of blood T cell repertoires in COVID-19. Assay used: immunoSEQ multiplex PCR; TCRdb lists only in-frame clones, some missing. The table has 90,000 to 130,000 clones, roughly 85% seen once. The specimen sequenced was peripheral blood. Receptors originate from a man aged 35-49 years with acute or convalescent COVID-19.

The rearrangement joins TRBV18 to TRBJ2-3, with 9 positions matching TRBD2. The ends lost 2 bases at V and 0 bases at J; junction bases unmatched: 3. CDR3 length equals 16 residues. From germline, CDR1 is KGHSH and CDR2 LQKENI. The CDR3 protein is CASSPAGGYSTDTQYF. CDR3 in DNA: TGTGCCAGCTCACCAGCGGGAGGGTATAGCACAGATACGCAGTATTTT.

V is TRBV10-2 and J is TRBJ1-1; D gene uncertain. Germline lookup yields CDR1 WSHSY and CDR2 SAAADI. V dropped 6 bases and J dropped 0 bases, with 20 bases sitting between them. There are 17 residues in the CDR3. This CDR3 is CASRGFPGRQVNTEAFF. The DNA for the CDR3 is TGCGCCAGCAGGGGATTCCCCGGGAGGCAGGTGAACACTGAAGCTTTCTTT.

This clone was counted once. This rearrangement joins TRBV19 to TRBJ1-6; possibly TRBD1 for D (5 bases). Per germline, CDR1 LNHDA and CDR2 SQIVND (reference sequence). Trimming took off 5 bases at V and 2 bases at J, with 10 bases between the two ends. The CDR3 covers 15 residues. The CDR3 loop reads CASSQGDTYNSPLHF. The CDR3 nucleotides read TGTGCCAGTAGTCAGGGTGACACCTATAATTCACCCCTCCACTTT.

A single count supports this clone. The chain has TRBV6-5 and TRBJ2-7, with D possibly being TRBD1 (6 bases). Germline assignment: CDR1 MNHEY and CDR2 SVGAGI. The CDR3 has 13 amino acids. V was cut by 5 bases and J by 7 bases, with 15 bases left in between. CDR3 region: CASSLRDTFEQYF. The CDR3 coding sequence is TGTGCCAGCAGTCTCCGGGACACCTTTGAGCAGTACTTC.

The rearrangement uses TRBV10-1 and TRBJ2-1, with 8 bases matching TRBD1. V lost 0 bases and J lost 5; bases outside the gene matches: 6. The CDR3 length is 16 residues. Germline CDR1 WNHNN, CDR2 SYGVQD (reference sequence). The CDR3 is CASSESGDRSNNEQFF. DNA of the CDR3: TGCGCCAGCAGTGAGTCGGGGGACAGGTCAAACAATGAGCAGTTCTTC.

The chain uses TRBV7-3 and TRBJ2-2, with no clear D. The CDR3 has 16 residues. CDR1 SGHTA and CDR2 FQGTGA come from the germline V gene. V gave up 0 bases and J gave up 0 bases, with 8 bases separating them. This CDR3 is CASSLTHSSNTGELFF. The DNA of the CDR3 is TGTGCCAGCAGCTTAACCCACAGTTCGAACACCGGGGAGCTGTTTTTT.

The chain joins TRBV4-2 to TRBJ2-7, with 7 nucleotides matching TRBD2. Germline trimming cut 0 bases from V and 1 base from J; bases unmatched to any gene: 3. CDR1 LGHNA and CDR2 YNFKEQ come from the germline V gene. The CDR3 contains 15 residues. The CDR3 here is CASSQDRGESYEQYF. CDR3 nucleotides: TGTGCCAGCAGCCAAGATCGGGGGGAATCCTACGAGCAGTACTTC.

This chain uses TRBV6-5 with TRBJ1-5; 7 nucleotides align to TRBD1. Trimming at V came to 6 bases and at J to 4 bases, leaving 6 bases not matched to a gene. The CDR3 has 14 amino acids. Germline V gene lookup returns CDR1 MNHEY and CDR2 SVGAGI. The CDR3 DNA reads as TGTGCCAGCAGAGAGACAGGGATAAATCAGCCCCAGCATTTT. Translation gives CASRETGINQPQHF.